Described below is a single T cell receptor beta chain sequence and its context. The ends were cut back, 4 bases at V and 0 bases at J, with 6 bases in the middle. Germline V lookup: CDR1 LNHDA, CDR2 SQIVND (reference sequence). The CDR3 is made up of 13 amino acids. The data belong to a study of human versus mouse CDR3 diversity and MHC coevolution. Clones were sequenced by immunoSEQ multiplex PCR, and TCRdb holds only the in-frame ones, with some missing. Of 60,000 or so clones in the sample, about 94% were seen once. The sample was naive CD4+ T cells from blood. Documented subset: CD45RO-negative CD62L-positive naive CD4 T cells. This TCR was recovered from a person aged 55 to 70 in good health. The gene calls are TRBV19 and TRBJ1-1; D is uncertain. In DNA, the CDR3 is TGTGCCAGTAGTACGGTCATGAACACTGAAGCTTTCTTT. Protein product: CASSTVMNTEAFF. Full variable domain (rest looked up from reference TRBV19 and TRBJ1-1): DGGITQSPKYLFRKEGQNVTLSCEQNLNHDAMYWYRQDPGQGLRLIYYSQIVNDFQKGDIAEGYSVSREKKESFPLTVTSAQKNPTAFYLCASSTVMNTEAFFGQGTRLTVV.